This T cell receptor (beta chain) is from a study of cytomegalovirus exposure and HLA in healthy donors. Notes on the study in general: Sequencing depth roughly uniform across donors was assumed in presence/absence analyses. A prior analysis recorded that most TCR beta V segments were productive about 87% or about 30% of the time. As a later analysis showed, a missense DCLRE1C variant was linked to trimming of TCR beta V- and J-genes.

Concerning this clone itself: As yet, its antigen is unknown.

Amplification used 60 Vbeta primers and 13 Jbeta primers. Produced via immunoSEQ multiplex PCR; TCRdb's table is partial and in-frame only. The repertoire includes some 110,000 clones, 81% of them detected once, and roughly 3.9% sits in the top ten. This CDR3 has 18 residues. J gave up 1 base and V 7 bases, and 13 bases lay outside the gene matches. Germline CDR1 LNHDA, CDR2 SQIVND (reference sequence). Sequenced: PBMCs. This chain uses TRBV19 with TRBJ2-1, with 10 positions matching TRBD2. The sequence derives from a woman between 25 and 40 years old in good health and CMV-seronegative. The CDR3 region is CASTDRGLAFISYNEQFF. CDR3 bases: TGTGCCAGTACCGATCGGGGACTAGCGTTCATATCCTACAATGAGCAGTTCTTC.